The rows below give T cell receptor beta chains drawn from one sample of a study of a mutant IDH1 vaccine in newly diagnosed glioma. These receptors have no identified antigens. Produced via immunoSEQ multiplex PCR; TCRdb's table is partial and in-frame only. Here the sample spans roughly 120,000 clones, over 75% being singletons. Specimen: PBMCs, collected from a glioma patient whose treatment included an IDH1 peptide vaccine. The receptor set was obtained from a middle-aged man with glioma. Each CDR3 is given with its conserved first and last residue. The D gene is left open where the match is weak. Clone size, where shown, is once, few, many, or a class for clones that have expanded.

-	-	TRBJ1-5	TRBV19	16	TGTGCCAGTAGTATTCTTGACGGACAAAGCAATCAGCCCCAGCATTTT	CASSILDGQSNQPQHF
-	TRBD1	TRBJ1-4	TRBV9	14	TGTGCCAGCAGCGCGGACAGGGGTGATGAAAAACTGTTTTTT	CASSADRGDEKLFF
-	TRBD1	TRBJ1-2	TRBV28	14	TGTGCCAGCGTGGGCGGGCAGGGGGGCTATGGCTACACCTTC	CASVGGQGGYGYTF
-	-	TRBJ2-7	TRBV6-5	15	TGTGCCAGCAGTCCACAGGCCCTGATAGGAACCGAGCAGTACTTC	CASSPQALIGTEQYF
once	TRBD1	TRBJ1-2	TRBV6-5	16	TGTGCCAGCAGTTTCCGAGCTACGGACAGGGCTTATGGCTACACCTTC	CASSFRATDRAYGYTF
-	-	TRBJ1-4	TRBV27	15	TGTGCCAGCAGTTTGTCGGGTTGGGCTAATGAAAAACTGTTTTTT	CASSLSGWANEKLFF
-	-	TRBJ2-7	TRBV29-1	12	TGCAGCGTTGAAGTGGGCCCCTACGAGCAGTACTTC	CSVEVGPYEQYF
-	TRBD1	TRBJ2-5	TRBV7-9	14	TGTGCCAGCAGTCCCCAGGGGGAAGGGGAGACCCAGTACTTC	CASSPQGEGETQYF
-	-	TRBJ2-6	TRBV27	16	TGTGCCAGCAGTTTATTTAGGGAATCCGGGGCCAACGTCCTGACTTTC	CASSLFRESGANVLTF
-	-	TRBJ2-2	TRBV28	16	TGTGCCAGCAGTATCCTGGACTTCTCGAACACCGGGGAGCTGTTTTTT	CASSILDFSNTGELFF
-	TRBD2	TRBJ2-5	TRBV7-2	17	TGTGCCAGCAGCCCGACCGGAACTGGTAGCGGGGGTGAGACCCAGTACTTC	CASSPTGTGSGGETQYF
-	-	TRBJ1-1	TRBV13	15	TGTGCCAGCAGCTTAGAGGGGCAGGGGAACACTGAAGCTTTCTTT	CASSLEGQGNTEAFF
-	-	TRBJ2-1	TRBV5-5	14	TGTGCCAGTTCGCAGGTATTAAGCTACAATGAGCAGTTCTTC	CASSQVLSYNEQFF
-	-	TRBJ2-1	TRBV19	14	TGTGCCAGCCGACAAGTCGGGGTTTACAATGAGCAGTTCTTC	CASRQVGVYNEQFF
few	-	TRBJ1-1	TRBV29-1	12	TGCAGCGTGACGGACACTTACACTGAAGCTTTCTTT	CSVTDTYTEAFF
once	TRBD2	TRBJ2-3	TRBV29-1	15	TGCAGCGAAAAGACTAGCGGGGGGACGACAGATACGCAGTATTTT	CSEKTSGGTTDTQYF
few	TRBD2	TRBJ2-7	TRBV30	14	TGTGCCTGGGCCGGGACTAGCGCCTACTACGAGCAGTACTTC	CAWAGTSAYYEQYF
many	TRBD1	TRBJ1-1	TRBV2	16	TGTGCCAGAGAGGGGGCGATGAAGATGTTAGGCACTGAAGCTTTCTTT	CAREGAMKMLGTEAFF
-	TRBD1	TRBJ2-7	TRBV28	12	TGTGCCACCCGACAGGGGGTATACGAGCAGTACTTC	CATRQGVYEQYF
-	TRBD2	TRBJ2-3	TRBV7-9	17	TGTGCCAGCAGCTCGGGTGCGCTAGCGGGGTTCACAGATACGCAGTATTTT	CASSSGALAGFTDTQYF
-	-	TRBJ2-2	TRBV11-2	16	TGTGCCAGCAGTACTATAAGGAGGCGCTTCACCGGGGAGCTGTTTTTT	CASSTIRRRFTGELFF
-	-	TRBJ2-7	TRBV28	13	TGTGCCAGCTGCTCAGGGATAAGATACGAGCAGTACTTC	CASCSGIRYEQYF
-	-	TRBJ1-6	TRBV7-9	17	TGTGCCAGCAGCTACAGAGGTCTGACACAATATAATTCACCCCTCCACTTT	CASSYRGLTQYNSPLHF
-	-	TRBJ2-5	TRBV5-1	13	TGCGCCAGCAGCGTGGCCGGGACCCAAAACGAGAACTTC	CASSVAGTQNENF
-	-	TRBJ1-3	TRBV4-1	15	TGCGCCAGCAGGGACGCTCAGTACTCTGGAAACACCATATATTTT	CASRDAQYSGNTIYF
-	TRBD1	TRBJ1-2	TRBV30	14	TGTGCCTGGAGTGTCTCCGCAGGGGGCTATGGCTACACCTTC	CAWSVSAGGYGYTF
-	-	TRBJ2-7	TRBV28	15	TGTGCCAGCAGTTTATTAGGACTTACCTCCGGCGAGCAGTACTTC	CASSLLGLTSGEQYF
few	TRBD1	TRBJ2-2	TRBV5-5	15	TGTGCCAGCAGCGGAACACAGGGGTACACCGGGGAGCTGTTTTTT	CASSGTQGYTGELFF
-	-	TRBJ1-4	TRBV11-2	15	TGTGCCAGCAGCCCCGGTGCCGGGCCGGGTGAAAAACTGTTTTTT	CASSPGAGPGEKLFF
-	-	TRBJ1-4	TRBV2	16	TGTGCCAGCAGGGCCTACTCAGGGGTCCTCAATGAAAAACTGTTTTTT	CASRAYSGVLNEKLFF
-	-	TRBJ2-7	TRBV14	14	TGTGCCAGCAGCCAAAGGGGACATTATAACGAGCAGTACTTC	CASSQRGHYNEQYF
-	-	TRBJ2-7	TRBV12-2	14	TGTGCAAGTCGCCCCAGACAGGTAATCTACGAGCAGTACTTC	CASRPRQVIYEQYF
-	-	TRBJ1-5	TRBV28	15	TGTGCCAGCAGTTTAGTTCAGGGCAGCAATCAGCCCCAGCATTTT	CASSLVQGSNQPQHF
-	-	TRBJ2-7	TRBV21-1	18	TGTGCCAGCAGCAAAGCCTGCGCCCCTCGACGGGATTATCGCGAGCAGTACTTC	CASSKACAPRRDYREQYF
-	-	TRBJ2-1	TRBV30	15	TGTGCCTGGTCAGGGGCAGGACCAAAAAACAATGAGCAGTTCTTC	CAWSGAGPKNNEQFF
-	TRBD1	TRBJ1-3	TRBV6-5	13	TGTGCCAGCAGCCGGGACAGAAGAAACACCATATATTTT	CASSRDRRNTIYF
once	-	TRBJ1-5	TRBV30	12	TGTGCCTCCCGGACAGCTAATCAGCCCCAGCATTTT	CASRTANQPQHF
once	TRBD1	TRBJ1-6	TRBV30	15	TGTGCCTGGAGTCTGGGACAGGGAAATAATTCACCCCTCCACTTT	CAWSLGQGNNSPLHF
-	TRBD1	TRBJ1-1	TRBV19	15	TGTGCCAGTAGTATCGGGCCAGGGGGGAACACTGAAGCTTTCTTT	CASSIGPGGNTEAFF
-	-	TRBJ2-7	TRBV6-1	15	TGTGCCAGCAGTGAAAGGTCAGGGGAGAGCTACGAGCAGTACTTC	CASSERSGESYEQYF
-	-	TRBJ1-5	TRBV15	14	TGTGCCACCAGCAGAGGCCAGGGCAATCAGCCCCAGCATTTT	CATSRGQGNQPQHF
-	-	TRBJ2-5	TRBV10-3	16	TGTGCCATCAGTGCCCTAGAGAGCGTGGGGCAAGAGACCCAGTACTTC	CAISALESVGQETQYF
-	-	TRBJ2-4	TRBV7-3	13	TGTGCCAGCAGCGACGGGGGCAAAAACATTCAGTACTTC	CASSDGGKNIQYF
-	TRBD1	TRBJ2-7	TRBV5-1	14	TGCGCCAGCAGCTTTGGTCAGGGGGAAAGCGAGCAGTACTTC	CASSFGQGESEQYF
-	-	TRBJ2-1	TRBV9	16	TGTGCCAGCAGCGCCGGTCCGGGACTCTTCTACAATGAGCAGTTCTTC	CASSAGPGLFYNEQFF
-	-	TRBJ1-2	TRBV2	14	TGTGCCAGCAGTCCGAGACCAGACTTCTATGGCTACACCTTC	CASSPRPDFYGYTF
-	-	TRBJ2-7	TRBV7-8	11	TGTGCCAGCAGCGCCGGAGGGGAGCAGTACTTC	CASSAGGEQYF
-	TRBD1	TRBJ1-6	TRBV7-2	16	TGTGCCAGCAGCCAACAGACTCCCGGGACAGGTTCACCCCTCCACTTT	CASSQQTPGTGSPLHF
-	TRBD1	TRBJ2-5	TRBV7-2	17	TGTGCCAGCAGCTTGACTGCCGGGACAGGGGGCCGGGAGACCCAGTACTTC	CASSLTAGTGGRETQYF
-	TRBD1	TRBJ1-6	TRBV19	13	TGTGCCAGTAGCGAGGGACAGGGGGCACCCCTCCACTTT	CASSEGQGAPLHF
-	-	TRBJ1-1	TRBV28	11	TGTGCCAGCCGGGGGCGTCCTGAAGCTTTCTTT	CASRGRPEAFF
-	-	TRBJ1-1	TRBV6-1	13	TGTGCCAGCAGTGAAGGGTCCTACACTGAAGCTTTCTTT	CASSEGSYTEAFF